This T cell receptor (beta chain) appears in the sequencing data of a study of blood T cell repertoires in COVID-19. Study background: Whether acute or convalescent, the COVID-19 samples came from the United States, Italy and Spain.

The protocol was immunoSEQ multiplex PCR, while the TCRdb copy is restricted to in-frame clones and leaves out a portion. The profile shows around 78,000 clones, around nine tenths of them singletons. This clone was detected once. The CDR3 has 15 residues. Germline CDR1 and CDR2: LNHNV and YYDKDF (reference sequence). J was trimmed by 7 bases and V by 4 bases; bases with no gene match: 10. Material: peripheral blood. V is TRBV15 and J is TRBJ2-3; 8 nucleotides agree with TRBD2. The sequence was collected from a woman aged 55 to 70 with acute or convalescent COVID-19. The CDR3 region has the DNA TGTGCCACCAGCACCTCCGGGACTAGAACCCATACGCAGTATTTT. As protein: CATSTSGTRTHTQYF.